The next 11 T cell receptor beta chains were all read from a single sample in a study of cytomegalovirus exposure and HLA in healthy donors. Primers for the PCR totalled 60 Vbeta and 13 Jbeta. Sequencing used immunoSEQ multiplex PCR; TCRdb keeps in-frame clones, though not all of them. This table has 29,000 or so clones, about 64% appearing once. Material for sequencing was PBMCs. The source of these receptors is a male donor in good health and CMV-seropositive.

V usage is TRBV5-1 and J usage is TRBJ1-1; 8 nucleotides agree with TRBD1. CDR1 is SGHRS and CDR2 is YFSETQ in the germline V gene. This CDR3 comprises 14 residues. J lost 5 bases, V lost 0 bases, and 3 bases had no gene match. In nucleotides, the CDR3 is TGCGCCAGCAGCTTGGGTACAGGGGGTACTGAAGCTTTCTTT. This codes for CASSLGTGGTEAFF.

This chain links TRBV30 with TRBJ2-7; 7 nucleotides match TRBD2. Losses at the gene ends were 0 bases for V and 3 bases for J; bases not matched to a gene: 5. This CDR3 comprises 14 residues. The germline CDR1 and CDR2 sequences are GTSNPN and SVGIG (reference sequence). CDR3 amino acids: CAWSVGLGNYEQYF. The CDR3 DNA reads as TGTGCCTGGAGTGTAGGACTAGGTAACTACGAGCAGTACTTC.

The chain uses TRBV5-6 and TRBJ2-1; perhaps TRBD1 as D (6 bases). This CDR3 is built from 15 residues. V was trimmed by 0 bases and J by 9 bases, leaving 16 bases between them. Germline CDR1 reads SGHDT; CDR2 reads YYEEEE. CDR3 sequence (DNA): TGTGCCAGCAGCTTGGGGGGGACACCTACAGGTGAGCAGTTCTTC. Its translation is CASSLGGTPTGEQFF.

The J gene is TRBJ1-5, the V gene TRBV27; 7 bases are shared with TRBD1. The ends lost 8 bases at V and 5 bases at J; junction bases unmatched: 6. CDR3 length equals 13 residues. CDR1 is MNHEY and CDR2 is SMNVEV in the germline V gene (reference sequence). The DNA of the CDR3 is TGTGCCAGCCGTACAGGGGTTTATCAGCCCCAGCATTTT. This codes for CASRTGVYQPQHF.

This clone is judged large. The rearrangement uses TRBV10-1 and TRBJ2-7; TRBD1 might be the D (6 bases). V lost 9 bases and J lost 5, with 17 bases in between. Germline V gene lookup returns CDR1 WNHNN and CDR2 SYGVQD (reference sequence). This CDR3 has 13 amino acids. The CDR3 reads CARDSFPANEQYF. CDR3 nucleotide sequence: TGCGCCAGGGACAGCTTTCCTGCTAACGAGCAGTACTTC.

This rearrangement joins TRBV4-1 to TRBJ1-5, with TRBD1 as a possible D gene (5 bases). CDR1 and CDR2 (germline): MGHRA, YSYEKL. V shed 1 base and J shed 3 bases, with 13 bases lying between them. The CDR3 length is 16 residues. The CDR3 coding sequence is TGCGCCAGCAGCCAAGTGGTGCAGGGCTTCAATCAGCCCCAGCATTTT. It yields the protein CASSQVVQGFNQPQHF.

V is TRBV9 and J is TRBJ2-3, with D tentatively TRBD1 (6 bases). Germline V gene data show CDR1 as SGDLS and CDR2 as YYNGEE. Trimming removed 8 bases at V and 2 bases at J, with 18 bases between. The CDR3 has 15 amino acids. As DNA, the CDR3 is TGTGCCAGTGCCTCAGGGGAAATTTTCACAGATACGCAGTATTTT. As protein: CASASGEIFTDTQYF.

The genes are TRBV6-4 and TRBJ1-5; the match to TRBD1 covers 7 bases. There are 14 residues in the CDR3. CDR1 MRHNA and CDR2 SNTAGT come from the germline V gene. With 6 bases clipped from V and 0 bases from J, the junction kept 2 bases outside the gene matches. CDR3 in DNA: TGTGCCAGCAGCCGGGACAGTAGCAATCAGCCCCAGCATTTT. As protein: CASSRDSSNQPQHF.

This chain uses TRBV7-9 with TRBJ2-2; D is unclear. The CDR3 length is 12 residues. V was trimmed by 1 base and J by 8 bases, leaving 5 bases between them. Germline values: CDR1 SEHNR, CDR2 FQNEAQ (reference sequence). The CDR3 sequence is CASSLELGELFF. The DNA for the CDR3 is TGTGCCAGCAGCTTAGAACTGGGGGAGCTGTTTTTT.

CDR3 residues: CASSGTSRSTDTQYF. CDR3 DNA sequence: TGCGCCAGCAGTGGGACTAGCCGTAGCACAGATACGCAGTATTTT. This chain joins TRBV5-1 and TRBJ2-3; 9 nucleotides match TRBD2. The length of the CDR3 is 15 residues. With V trimmed by 5 bases and J by 0 bases, 4 bases remained unmatched. Looked up from germline, CDR1 is SGHRS and CDR2 is YFSETQ.

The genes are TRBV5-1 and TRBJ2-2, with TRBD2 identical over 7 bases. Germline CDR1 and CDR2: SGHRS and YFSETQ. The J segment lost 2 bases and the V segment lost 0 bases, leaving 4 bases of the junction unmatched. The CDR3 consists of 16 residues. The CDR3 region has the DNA TGCGCCAGCAGCTTGGTCCTAGCGGTCAACACCGGGGAGCTGTTTTTT. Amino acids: CASSLVLAVNTGELFF. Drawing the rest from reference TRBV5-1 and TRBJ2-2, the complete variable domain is KAGVTQTPRYLIKTRGQQVTLSCSPISGHRSVSWYQQTPGQGLQFLFEYFSETQRNKGNFPGRFSGRQFSNSRSEMNVSTLELGDSALYLCASSLVLAVNTGELFFGEGSRLTVL.